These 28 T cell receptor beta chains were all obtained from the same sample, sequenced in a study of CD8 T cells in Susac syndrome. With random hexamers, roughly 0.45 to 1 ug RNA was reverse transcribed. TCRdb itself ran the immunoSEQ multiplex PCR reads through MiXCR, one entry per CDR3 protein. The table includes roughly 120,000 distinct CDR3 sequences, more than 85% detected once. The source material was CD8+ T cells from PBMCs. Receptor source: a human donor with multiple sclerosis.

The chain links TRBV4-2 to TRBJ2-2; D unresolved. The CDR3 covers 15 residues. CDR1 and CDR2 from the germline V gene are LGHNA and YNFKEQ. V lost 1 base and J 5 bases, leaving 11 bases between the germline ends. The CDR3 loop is CASSQGAPATGELFF. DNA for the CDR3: TGTGCCAGCAGCCAAGGAGCCCCGGCAACCGGGGAGCTGTTTTTT.

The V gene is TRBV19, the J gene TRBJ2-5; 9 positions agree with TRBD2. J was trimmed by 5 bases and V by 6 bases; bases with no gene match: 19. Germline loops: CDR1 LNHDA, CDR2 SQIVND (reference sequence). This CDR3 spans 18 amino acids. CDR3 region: CASSPGLARITKAETQYF. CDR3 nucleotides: TGTGCCAGTAGCCCAGGACTAGCGAGAATTACCAAGGCGGAGACCCAGTACTTC.

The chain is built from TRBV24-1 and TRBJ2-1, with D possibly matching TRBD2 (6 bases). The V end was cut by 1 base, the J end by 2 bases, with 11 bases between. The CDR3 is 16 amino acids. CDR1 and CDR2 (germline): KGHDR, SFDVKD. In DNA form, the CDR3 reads TGTGCCACCAGTGATTTCCGGGGGTCTGCCTACAATGAGCAGTTCTTC. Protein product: CATSDFRGSAYNEQFF.

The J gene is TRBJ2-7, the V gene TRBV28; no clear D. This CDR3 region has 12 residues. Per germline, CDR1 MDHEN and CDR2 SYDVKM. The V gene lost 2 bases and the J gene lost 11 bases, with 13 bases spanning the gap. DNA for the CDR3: TGTGCCAGCAGTTTACGTGCGGCAGTCGAGTACTTC. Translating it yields CASSLRAAVEYF.

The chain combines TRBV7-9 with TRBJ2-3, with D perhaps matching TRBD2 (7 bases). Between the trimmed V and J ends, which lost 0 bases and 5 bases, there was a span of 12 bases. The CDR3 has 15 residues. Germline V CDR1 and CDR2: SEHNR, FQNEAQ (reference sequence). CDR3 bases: TGTGCCAGCAGCTTAGCGGGGGGGCCCGTAGATACGCAGTATTTT. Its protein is CASSLAGGPVDTQYF. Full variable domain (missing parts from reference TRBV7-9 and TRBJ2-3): DTGVSQNPRHKITKRGQNVTFRCDPISEHNRLYWYRQTLGQGPEFLTYFQNEAQLEKSRLLSDRFSAERPKGSFSTLEIQRTEQGDSAMYLCASSLAGGPVDTQYFGPGTRLTVL.

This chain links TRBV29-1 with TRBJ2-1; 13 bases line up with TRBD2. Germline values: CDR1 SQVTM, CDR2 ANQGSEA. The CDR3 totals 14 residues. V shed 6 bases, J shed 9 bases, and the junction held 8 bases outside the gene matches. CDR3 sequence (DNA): TGCAGCGTCCCTACTAGCGGGGGGGCCTTTGAGCAGTTCTTC. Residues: CSVPTSGGAFEQFF.

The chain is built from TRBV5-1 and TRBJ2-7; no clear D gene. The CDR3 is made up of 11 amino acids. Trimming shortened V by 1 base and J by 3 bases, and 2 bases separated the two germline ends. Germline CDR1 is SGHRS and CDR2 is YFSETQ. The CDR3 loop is CASSLNYEQYF. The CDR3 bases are TGCGCCAGCAGCTTGAACTACGAGCAGTACTTC.

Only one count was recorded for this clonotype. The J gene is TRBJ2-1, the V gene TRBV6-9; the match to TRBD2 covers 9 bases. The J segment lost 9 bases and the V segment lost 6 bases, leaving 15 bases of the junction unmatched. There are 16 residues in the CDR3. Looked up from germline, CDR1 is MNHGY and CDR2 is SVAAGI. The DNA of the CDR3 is TGTGCCAGCAGCGACGGAGGAGCGGGGGGCAGGGTTGAGCAGTTCTTC. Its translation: CASSDGGAGGRVEQFF.

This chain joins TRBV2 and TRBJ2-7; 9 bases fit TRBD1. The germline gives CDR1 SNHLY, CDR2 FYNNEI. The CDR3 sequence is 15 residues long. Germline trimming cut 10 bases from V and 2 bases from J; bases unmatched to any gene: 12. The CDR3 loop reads CATRGGTGFPYEQYV. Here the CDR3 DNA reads TGTGCCACTCGCGGCGGGACAGGGTTCCCCTACGAGCAGTACGTC.

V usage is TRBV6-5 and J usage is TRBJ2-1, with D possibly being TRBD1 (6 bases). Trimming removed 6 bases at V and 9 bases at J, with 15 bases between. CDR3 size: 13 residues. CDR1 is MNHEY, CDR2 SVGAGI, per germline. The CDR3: CASSPDRIREQFF. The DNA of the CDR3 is TGTGCCAGCAGCCCTGACAGGATCCGTGAGCAGTTCTTC.

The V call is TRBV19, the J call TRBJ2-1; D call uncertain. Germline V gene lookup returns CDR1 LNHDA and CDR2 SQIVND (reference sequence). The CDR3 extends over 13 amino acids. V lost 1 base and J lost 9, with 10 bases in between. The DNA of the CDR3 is TGTGCCAGTAGTATAGTGGGCGTGGGTGAGCAGTTCTTC. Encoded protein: CASSIVGVGEQFF.

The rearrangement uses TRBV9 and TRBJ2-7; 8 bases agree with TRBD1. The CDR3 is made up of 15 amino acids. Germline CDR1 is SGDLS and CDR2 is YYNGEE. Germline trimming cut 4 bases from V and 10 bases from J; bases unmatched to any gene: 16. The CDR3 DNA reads TGTGCCAGCAGCTACCGGGCCCTAGGACAGGGAGGACAGTACGTC. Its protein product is CASSYRALGQGGQYV.

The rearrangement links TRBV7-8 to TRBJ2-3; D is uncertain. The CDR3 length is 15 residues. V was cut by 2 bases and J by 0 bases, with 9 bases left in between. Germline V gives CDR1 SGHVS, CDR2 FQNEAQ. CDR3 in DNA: TGTGCCAGCAGCTTATCGACCCGAAGCACAGATACGCAGTATTTT. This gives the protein CASSLSTRSTDTQYF.

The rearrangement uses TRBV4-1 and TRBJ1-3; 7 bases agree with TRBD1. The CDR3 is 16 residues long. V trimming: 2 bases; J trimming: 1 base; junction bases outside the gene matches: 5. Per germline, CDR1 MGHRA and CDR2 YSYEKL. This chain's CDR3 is CASSQLHRGSGNTIYF. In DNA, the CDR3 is TGCGCCAGCAGCCAACTACACAGGGGATCTGGAAACACCATATATTTT.

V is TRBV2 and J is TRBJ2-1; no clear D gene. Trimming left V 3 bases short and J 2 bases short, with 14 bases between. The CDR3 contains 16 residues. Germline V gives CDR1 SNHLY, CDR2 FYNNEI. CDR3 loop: CASSDFYGEAYNEQFF. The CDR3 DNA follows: TGTGCCAGCAGTGATTTCTACGGCGAGGCCTACAATGAGCAGTTCTTC.

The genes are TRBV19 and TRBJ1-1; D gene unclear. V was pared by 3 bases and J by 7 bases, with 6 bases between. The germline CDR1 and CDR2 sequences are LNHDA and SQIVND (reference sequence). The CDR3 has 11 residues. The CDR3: CASSIRVEAFF. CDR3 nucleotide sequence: TGTGCCAGTAGTATTAGGGTTGAAGCTTTCTTT.

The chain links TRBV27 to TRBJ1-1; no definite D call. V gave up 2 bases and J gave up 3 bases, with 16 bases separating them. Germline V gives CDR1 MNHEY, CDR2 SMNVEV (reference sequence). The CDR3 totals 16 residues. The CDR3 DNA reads TGTGCCAGCAGTTTACGGGAGACCCGTAGGTACACTGAAGCTTTCTTT. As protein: CASSLRETRRYTEAFF.

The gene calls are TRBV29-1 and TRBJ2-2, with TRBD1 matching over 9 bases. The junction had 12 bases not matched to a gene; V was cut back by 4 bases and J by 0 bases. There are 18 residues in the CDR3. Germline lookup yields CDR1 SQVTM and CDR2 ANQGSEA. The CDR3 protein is CSVVGGVRTGANTGELFF. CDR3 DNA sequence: TGCAGCGTTGTGGGGGGGGTCCGGACAGGGGCGAACACCGGGGAGCTGTTTTTT.

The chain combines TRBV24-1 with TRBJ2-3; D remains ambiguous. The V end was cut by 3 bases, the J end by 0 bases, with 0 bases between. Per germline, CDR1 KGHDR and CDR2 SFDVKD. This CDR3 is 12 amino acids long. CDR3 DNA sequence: TGTGCCACCAGTGATAGCACAGATACGCAGTATTTT. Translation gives CATSDSTDTQYF.

The CDR3 protein is CASSLGYRLPSYEQYV. The CDR3, as DNA: TGTGCCAGCAGCTTAGGGTACCGACTACCCTCCTACGAGCAGTACGTC. This chain links TRBV11-2 with TRBJ2-7, with TRBD2 as a possible D gene (5 bases). Looked up from germline, CDR1 is SGHAT and CDR2 is FQNNGV. V gave up 1 base and J gave up 0 bases, with 13 bases separating them. The CDR3 consists of 16 residues.

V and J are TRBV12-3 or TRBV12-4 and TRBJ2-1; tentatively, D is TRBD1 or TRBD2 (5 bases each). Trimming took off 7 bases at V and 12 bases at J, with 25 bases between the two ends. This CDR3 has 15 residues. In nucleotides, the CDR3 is TGTGCCAGCATGGGCCGGGGCCAACCACCCAAGGGGCAGTTCTTC. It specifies CASMGRGQPPKGQFF.

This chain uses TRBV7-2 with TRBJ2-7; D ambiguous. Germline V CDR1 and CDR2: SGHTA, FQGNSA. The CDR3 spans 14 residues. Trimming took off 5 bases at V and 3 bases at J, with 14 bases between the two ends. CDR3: CASSLPGRYYEQYV. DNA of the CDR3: TGTGCCAGCAGCCTCCCTGGGCGATACTACGAGCAGTACGTC.

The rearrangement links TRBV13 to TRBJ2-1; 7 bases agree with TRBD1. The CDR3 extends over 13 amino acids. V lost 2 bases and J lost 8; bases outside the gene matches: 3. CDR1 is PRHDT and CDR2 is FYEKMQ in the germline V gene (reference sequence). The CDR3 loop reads CASSLNRGDEQFF. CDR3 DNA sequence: TGTGCCAGCAGCTTAAACAGGGGTGATGAGCAGTTCTTC.

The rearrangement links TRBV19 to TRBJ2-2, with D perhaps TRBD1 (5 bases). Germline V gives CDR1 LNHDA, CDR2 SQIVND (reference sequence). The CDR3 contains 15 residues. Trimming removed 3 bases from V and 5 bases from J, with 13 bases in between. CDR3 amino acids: CASSISRRGTGELFF. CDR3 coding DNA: TGTGCCAGTAGTATTTCCCGTAGGGGAACCGGGGAGCTGTTTTTT.

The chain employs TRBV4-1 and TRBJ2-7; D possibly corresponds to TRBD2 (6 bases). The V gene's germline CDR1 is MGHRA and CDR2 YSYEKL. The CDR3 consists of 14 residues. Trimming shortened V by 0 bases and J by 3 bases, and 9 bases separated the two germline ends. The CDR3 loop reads CASSQDGGGYEQYF. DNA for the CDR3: TGCGCCAGCAGCCAAGATGGGGGAGGCTACGAGCAGTACTTC.

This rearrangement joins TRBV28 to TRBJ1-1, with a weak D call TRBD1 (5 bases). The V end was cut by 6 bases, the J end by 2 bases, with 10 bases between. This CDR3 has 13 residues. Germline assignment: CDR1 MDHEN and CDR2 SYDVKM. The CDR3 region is CASSARGNTEAFF. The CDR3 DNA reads TGTGCCAGCAGCGCAAGGGGTAACACTGAAGCTTTCTTT.

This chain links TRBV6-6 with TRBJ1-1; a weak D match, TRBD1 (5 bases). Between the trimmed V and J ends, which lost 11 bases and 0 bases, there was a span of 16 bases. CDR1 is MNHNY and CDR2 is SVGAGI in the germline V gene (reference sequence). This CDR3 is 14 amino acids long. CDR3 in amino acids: CAVVRGSMNTEAFF. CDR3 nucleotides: TGTGCCGTGGTGAGGGGATCCATGAACACTGAAGCTTTCTTT.

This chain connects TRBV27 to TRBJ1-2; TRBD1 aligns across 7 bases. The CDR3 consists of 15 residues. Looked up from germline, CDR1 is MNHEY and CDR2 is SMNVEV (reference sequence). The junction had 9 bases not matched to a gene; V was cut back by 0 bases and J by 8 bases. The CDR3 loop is CASSLSLGTVRGYTF. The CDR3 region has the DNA TGTGCCAGCAGTTTATCCCTTGGGACAGTTCGGGGCTACACCTTC.